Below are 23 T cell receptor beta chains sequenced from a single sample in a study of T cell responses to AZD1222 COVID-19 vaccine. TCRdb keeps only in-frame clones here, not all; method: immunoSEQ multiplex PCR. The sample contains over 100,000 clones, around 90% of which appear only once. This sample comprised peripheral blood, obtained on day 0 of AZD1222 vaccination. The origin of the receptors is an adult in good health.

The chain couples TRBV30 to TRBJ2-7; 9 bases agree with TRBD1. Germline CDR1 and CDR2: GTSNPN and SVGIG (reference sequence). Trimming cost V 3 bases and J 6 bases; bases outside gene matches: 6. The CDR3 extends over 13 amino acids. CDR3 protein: CAWRAGTGTEQYF. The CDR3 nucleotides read TGTGCCTGGAGGGCGGGGACAGGGACCGAGCAGTACTTC.

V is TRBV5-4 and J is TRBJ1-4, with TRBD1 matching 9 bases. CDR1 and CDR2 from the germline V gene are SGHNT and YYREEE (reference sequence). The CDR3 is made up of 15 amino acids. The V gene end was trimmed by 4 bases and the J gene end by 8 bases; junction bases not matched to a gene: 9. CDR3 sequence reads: CASSHPGQGNEKLFF. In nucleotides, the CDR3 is TGTGCCAGCAGCCACCCGGGACAGGGAAACGAAAAACTGTTTTTT.

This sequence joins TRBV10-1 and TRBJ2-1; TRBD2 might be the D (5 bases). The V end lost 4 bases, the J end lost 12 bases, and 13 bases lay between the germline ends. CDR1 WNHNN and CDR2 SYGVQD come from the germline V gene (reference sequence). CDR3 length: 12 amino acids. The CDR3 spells CASSASGLVQFF. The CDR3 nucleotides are TGCGCCAGCAGTGCCTCCGGACTGGTGCAGTTCTTC.

The CDR3 reads CASSFGLAGVEQYF. The CDR3 DNA reads TGTGCCAGCAGCTTTGGTCTAGCGGGGGTGGAGCAGTACTTC. The chain is built from TRBV7-8 and TRBJ2-7, with 10 nucleotides matching TRBD2. Trimming cost V 3 bases and J 7 bases; bases outside gene matches: 6. The length of the CDR3 is 14 residues. CDR1 is SGHVS and CDR2 is FQNEAQ in the germline V gene. The whole variable domain, remainder taken from reference TRBV7-8 and TRBJ2-7, is GAGVSQSPRYKVAKRGQDVALRCDPISGHVSLFWYQQALGQGPEFLTYFQNEAQLDKSGLPSDRFFAERPEGSVSTLKIQRTQQEDSAVYLCASSFGLAGVEQYFGPGTRLTVT.

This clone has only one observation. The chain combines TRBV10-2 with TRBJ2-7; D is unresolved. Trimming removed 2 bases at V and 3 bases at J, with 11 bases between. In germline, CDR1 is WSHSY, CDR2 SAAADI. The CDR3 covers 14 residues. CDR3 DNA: TGCGCCAGCAGTGAGCCTCATGACCACTACGAGCAGTACTTC. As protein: CASSEPHDHYEQYF.

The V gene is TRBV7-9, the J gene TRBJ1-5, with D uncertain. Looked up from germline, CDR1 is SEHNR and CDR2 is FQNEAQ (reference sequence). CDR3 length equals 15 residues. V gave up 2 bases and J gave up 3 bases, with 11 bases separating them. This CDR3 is CASSLYQTNNQPQHF. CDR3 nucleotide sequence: TGTGCCAGCAGCTTATATCAGACGAACAATCAGCCCCAGCATTTT. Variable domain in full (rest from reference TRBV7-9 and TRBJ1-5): DTGVSQNPRHKITKRGQNVTFRCDPISEHNRLYWYRQTLGQGPEFLTYFQNEAQLEKSRLLSDRFSAERPKGSFSTLEIQRTEQGDSAMYLCASSLYQTNNQPQHFGDGTRLSIL.

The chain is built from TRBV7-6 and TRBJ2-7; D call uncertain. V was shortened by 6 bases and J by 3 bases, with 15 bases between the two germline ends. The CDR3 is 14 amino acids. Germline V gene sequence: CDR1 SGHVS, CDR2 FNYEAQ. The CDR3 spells CASSSLWRHYEQYF. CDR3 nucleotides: TGTGCCAGCAGTTCCCTGTGGCGGCACTACGAGCAGTACTTC.

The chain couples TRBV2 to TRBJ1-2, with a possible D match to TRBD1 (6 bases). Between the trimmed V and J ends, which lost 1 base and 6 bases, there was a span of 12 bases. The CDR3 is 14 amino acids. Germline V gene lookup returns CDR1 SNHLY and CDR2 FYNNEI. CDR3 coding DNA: TGTGCCAGCAGTGAAGACTGGGGGCGGAATGGCTACACCTTC. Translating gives CASSEDWGRNGYTF.

The CDR3 is CASSWKPGLAGGPRDTDTQYF. For the CDR3, the DNA is TGCGCCAGCAGCTGGAAACCGGGACTAGCGGGGGGGCCGCGCGACACAGATACGCAGTATTTT. The V call is TRBV5-1, the J call TRBJ2-3; 16 bases fit TRBD2. This CDR3 spans 21 amino acids. In germline, CDR1 is SGHRS, CDR2 YFSETQ. V dropped 3 bases and J dropped 2; count of bases not matched to a gene: 15. Complete variable domain (other parts from reference TRBV5-1 and TRBJ2-3): KAGVTQTPRYLIKTRGQQVTLSCSPISGHRSVSWYQQTPGQGLQFLFEYFSETQRNKGNFPGRFSGRQFSNSRSEMNVSTLELGDSALYLCASSWKPGLAGGPRDTDTQYFGPGTRLTVL.

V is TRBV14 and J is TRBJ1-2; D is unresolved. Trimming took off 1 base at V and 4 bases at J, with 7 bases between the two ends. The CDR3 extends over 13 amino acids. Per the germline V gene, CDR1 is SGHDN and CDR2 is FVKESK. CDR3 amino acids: CASSQGWGYGYTF. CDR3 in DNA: TGTGCCAGCAGCCAAGGGTGGGGCTATGGCTACACCTTC.

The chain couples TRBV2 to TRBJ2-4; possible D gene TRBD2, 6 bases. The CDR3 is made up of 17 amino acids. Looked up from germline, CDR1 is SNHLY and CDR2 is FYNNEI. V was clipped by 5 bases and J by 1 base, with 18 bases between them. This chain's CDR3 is CASSPGPSRGAKNIQYF. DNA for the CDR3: TGTGCCAGCAGTCCAGGTCCCTCTCGGGGGGCCAAAAACATTCAGTACTTC.

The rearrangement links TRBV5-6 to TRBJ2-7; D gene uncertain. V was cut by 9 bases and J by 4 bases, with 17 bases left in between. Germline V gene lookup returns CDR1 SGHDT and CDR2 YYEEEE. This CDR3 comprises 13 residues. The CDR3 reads CATQAAARYEQYF. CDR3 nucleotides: TGTGCCACCCAGGCCGCGGCTAGATACGAGCAGTACTTC.

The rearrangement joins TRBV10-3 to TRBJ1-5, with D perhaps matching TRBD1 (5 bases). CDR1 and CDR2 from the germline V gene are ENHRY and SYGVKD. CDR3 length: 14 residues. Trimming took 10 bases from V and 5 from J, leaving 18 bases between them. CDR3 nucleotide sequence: TGTGCCACCGCCCTGGGGGGGACCGATCAGCCCCAGCATTTT. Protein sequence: CATALGGTDQPQHF.

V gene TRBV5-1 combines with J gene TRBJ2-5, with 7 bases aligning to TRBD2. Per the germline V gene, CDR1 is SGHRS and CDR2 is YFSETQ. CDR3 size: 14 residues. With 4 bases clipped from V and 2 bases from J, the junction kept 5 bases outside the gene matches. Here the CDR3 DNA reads TGCGCCAGCAGCCGGGGGGTGGAACAAGAGACCCAGTACTTC. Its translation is CASSRGVEQETQYF.

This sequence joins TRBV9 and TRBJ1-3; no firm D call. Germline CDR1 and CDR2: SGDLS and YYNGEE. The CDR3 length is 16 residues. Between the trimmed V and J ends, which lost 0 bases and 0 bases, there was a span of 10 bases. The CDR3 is CASSVATGFSGNTIYF. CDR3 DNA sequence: TGTGCCAGCAGCGTAGCTACGGGATTCTCTGGAAACACCATATATTTT.

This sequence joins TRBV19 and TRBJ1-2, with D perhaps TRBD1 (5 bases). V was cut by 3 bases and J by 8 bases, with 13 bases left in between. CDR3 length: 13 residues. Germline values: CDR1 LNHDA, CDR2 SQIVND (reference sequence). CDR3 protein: CASSIDSSGGYTF. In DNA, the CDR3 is TGTGCCAGTAGTATCGACAGTAGCGGCGGCTACACCTTC.

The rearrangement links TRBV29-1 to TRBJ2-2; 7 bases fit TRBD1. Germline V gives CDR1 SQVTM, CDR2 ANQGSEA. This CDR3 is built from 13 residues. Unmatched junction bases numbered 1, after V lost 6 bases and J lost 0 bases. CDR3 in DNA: TGCAGCGTGGACAGGTCGAACACCGGGGAGCTGTTTTTT. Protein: CSVDRSNTGELFF.

Here the CDR3 reads CASSQGGYQPQHF. In DNA, the CDR3 is TGTGCCAGCAGTCAGGGAGGGTATCAGCCCCAGCATTTT. The chain links TRBV25-1 to TRBJ1-5, with D possibly matching TRBD1 (5 bases). CDR1 is MGHDK, CDR2 SYGVNS, per germline. This CDR3 is 13 amino acids long. The germline V and J ends were trimmed by 5 bases and 5 bases, with 10 bases remaining between them.

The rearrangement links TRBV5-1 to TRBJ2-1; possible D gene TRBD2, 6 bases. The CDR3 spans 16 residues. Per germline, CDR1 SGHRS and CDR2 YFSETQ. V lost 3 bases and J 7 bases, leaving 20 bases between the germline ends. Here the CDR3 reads CASSSVLGTSSNEQFF. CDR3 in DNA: TGCGCCAGCAGCTCCGTTTTAGGGACTTCCTCAAATGAGCAGTTCTTC.

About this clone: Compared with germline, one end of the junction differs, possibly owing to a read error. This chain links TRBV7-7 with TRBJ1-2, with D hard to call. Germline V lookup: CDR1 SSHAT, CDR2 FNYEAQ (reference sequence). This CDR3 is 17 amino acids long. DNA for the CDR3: TGTGCTAGCAGCTTAATGGCGCTCTCCCCGTCCTATTATGGCTACACCTTC. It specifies CASSLMALSPSYYGYTF.

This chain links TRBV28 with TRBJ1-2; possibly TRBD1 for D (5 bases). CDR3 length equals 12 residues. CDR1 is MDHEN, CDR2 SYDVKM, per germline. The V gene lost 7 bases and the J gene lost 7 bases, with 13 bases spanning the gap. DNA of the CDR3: TGTGCCAGCACATCAGGGTCGGGTGGCTACACCTTC. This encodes CASTSGSGGYTF.

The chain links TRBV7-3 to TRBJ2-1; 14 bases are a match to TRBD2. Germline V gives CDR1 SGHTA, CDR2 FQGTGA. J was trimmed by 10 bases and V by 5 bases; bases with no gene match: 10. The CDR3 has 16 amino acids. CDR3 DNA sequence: TGTGCCAGCAGCCCGCCGGGACTAGCGGGAGAGGGAGAGCAGTTCTTC. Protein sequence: CASSPPGLAGEGEQFF.

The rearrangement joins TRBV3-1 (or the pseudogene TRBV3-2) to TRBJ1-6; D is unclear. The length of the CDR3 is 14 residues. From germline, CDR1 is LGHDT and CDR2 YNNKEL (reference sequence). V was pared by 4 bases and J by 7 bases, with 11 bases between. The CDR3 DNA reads TGTGCCAGCAGCCCGGGAGTTTCCAATTCACCCCTCCACTTT. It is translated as CASSPGVSNSPLHF.